These 21 T cell receptor beta chains share one sample of origin, sequenced in a study of cytomegalovirus exposure and HLA in healthy donors. TCRdb's table, derived via immunoSEQ multiplex PCR, lists solely in-frame clones and lacks some. This table has some 69,000 clones, roughly 96% appearing once. Sequenced material: PBMCs. These receptors were collected from a man younger than 35 in good health and CMV-seronegative.

The chain employs TRBV7-9 and TRBJ2-7, with no clear D. The CDR3 loop spans 14 amino acids. Trimming cost V 5 bases and J 3 bases, with 14 bases left between them. Germline CDR1 is SEHNR and CDR2 is FQNEAQ (reference sequence). CDR3: CASSPPENFYEQYF. CDR3 bases: TGTGCCAGCAGCCCCCCGGAGAACTTCTACGAGCAGTACTTC.

CDR3 residues: CASSGGTGKAYEQYF. The DNA for the CDR3 is TGTGCCAGCAGTGGGGGGACAGGGAAGGCCTACGAGCAGTACTTC. The rearrangement links TRBV6-5 to TRBJ2-7, with TRBD1 identical over 9 bases. The trim removed 5 bases at V and 2 bases at J, leaving 7 bases unmatched. CDR3 length: 15 amino acids. From germline, CDR1 is MNHEY and CDR2 SVGAGI.

CDR3 region: CASSLSPGTGRNTEAFF. Written as DNA, the CDR3 is TGTGCCAGCAGTTTATCGCCGGGAACCGGGCGGAACACTGAAGCTTTCTTT. V gene TRBV28 combines with J gene TRBJ1-1, with D unclear. V shed 1 base and J shed 1 base, with 16 bases lying between them. The CDR3 runs 17 residues. The germline V gene encodes CDR1 MDHEN and CDR2 SYDVKM.

The chain is built from TRBV2 and TRBJ2-2, with D perhaps matching TRBD1 (6 bases). The V end lost 6 bases, the J end lost 6 bases, and 17 bases lay between the germline ends. The CDR3 spans 15 residues. CDR1 is SNHLY, CDR2 FYNNEI, per germline. The CDR3 DNA is TGTGCCAGCAGGGACACTAACAGGGACCCCGGGGAGCTGTTTTTT. As protein: CASRDTNRDPGELFF.

The rearrangement joins TRBV27 to TRBJ1-2; D may be TRBD1 (6 bases). Trimming shortened V by 3 bases and J by 6 bases, and 11 bases separated the two germline ends. Looked up from germline, CDR1 is MNHEY and CDR2 is SMNVEV (reference sequence). CDR3 size: 13 residues. The CDR3 is CASSFTGQDGYTF. CDR3 in DNA: TGTGCCAGCAGTTTCACAGGGCAGGATGGCTACACCTTC.

The rearrangement uses TRBV7-9 and TRBJ1-2; D not certain. V lost 1 base, J lost 0 bases, and 9 bases lay in between. CDR3 length: 15 residues. Germline assignment: CDR1 SEHNR and CDR2 FQNEAQ (reference sequence). The CDR3 region is CASSLDSRANYGYTF. The CDR3 DNA is TGTGCCAGCAGCTTAGATTCGAGAGCTAACTATGGCTACACCTTC.

The CDR3 nucleotides are TGTGCCAGCAGTTTATGGCCGAACACCGGGGAGCTGTTTTTT. This gives the protein CASSLWPNTGELFF. The V gene is TRBV27, the J gene TRBJ2-2; D is unclear. Germline CDR1 and CDR2: MNHEY and SMNVEV (reference sequence). With 1 base removed from V and 0 bases from J, the gap between germline ends came to 3 bases. The CDR3 has 14 amino acids.

V gene TRBV28 combines with J gene TRBJ1-6; D might be TRBD1 (5 bases). Germline V gene sequence: CDR1 MDHEN, CDR2 SYDVKM. V gave up 5 bases and J gave up 7 bases, with 15 bases separating them. This CDR3 spans 15 amino acids. CDR3 bases: TGTGCCAGCAGTACCCAGACAGCCTTGAATTCACCCCTCCACTTT. Translated, it gives CASSTQTALNSPLHF.

The rearrangement uses TRBV6-1 and TRBJ2-7; no reliable D call. Germline V lookup: CDR1 MNHNS, CDR2 SASEGT. The V end lost 6 bases, the J end lost 3 bases, and 9 bases lay between the germline ends. The CDR3 extends over 12 amino acids. The CDR3 loop reads CASRRLGYEQYF. The CDR3 DNA is TGTGCCAGCAGGCGGTTAGGCTACGAGCAGTACTTC.

This chain connects TRBV19 to TRBJ2-2; the match to TRBD2 covers 7 bases. The CDR3 is 16 residues long. Trimming took 2 bases from V and 6 from J; bases not matched to a gene: 9. The germline V gene has CDR1 LNHDA and CDR2 SQIVND (reference sequence). CDR3 amino acids: CASSIRTSGGAGELFF. The CDR3 DNA reads TGTGCCAGTAGTATAAGGACGTCGGGGGGAGCCGGGGAGCTGTTTTTT.

The genes are TRBV10-3 and TRBJ2-1; TRBD2 matches at 14 bases. J gave up 4 bases and V 6 bases, and 5 bases lay outside the gene matches. CDR3 length equals 16 residues. Germline lookup yields CDR1 ENHRY and CDR2 SYGVKD. The CDR3 region has the DNA TGTGCCATCAGGGAGACTAGCGGGAGGGTTTACAATGAGCAGTTCTTC. Its protein product is CAIRETSGRVYNEQFF.

This chain joins TRBV7-2 and TRBJ2-5; D gene unclear. The V end was cut by 2 bases, the J end by 1 base, with 5 bases between. The germline V gene encodes CDR1 SGHTA and CDR2 FQGNSA. This CDR3 comprises 13 residues. In nucleotides, the CDR3 is TGTGCCAGCAGCTTACAGGCCCAAGAGACCCAGTACTTC. It translates to CASSLQAQETQYF.

The genes are TRBV18 and TRBJ1-3; 11 positions agree with TRBD1. Germline CDR1 is KGHSH and CDR2 is LQKENI. V trimming: 0 bases; J trimming: 7 bases; junction bases outside the gene matches: 2. The CDR3 is made up of 15 amino acids. This CDR3 is CASSPPGTGGNTIYF. The CDR3 nucleotides read TGTGCCAGCTCACCACCCGGGACAGGGGGTAACACCATATATTTT.

This chain links TRBV7-9 with TRBJ2-5, with TRBD1 matching 8 bases. The germline V gene encodes CDR1 SEHNR and CDR2 FQNEAQ (reference sequence). The CDR3 totals 13 residues. The junction had 3 bases not matched to a gene; V was cut back by 7 bases and J by 2 bases. Here the CDR3 DNA reads TGTGCCAGCACCGGGGACAGGCAAGAGACCCAGTACTTC. It yields the protein CASTGDRQETQYF.

The CDR3 is CASSSRHGSDEAFF. In nucleotides, the CDR3 is TGTGCCAGCAGCTCGCGACATGGCTCGGATGAAGCTTTCTTT. This chain connects TRBV7-8 to TRBJ1-1; no definite D call. V was pared by 4 bases and J by 7 bases, with 16 bases between. There are 14 residues in the CDR3. The germline CDR1 and CDR2 sequences are SGHVS and FQNEAQ.

This chain joins TRBV7-2 and TRBJ2-3; D might be TRBD2 (6 bases). Germline V gene lookup returns CDR1 SGHTA and CDR2 FQGNSA. The ends were cut back, 4 bases at V and 7 bases at J, with 9 bases in the middle. The CDR3 extends over 12 amino acids. CDR3 protein: CASSWDSNTQYF. As DNA, the CDR3 is TGTGCCAGCAGCTGGGACTCCAATACGCAGTATTTT.

The chain uses TRBV6-5 and TRBJ1-5, with D maybe TRBD1 (6 bases). V was trimmed by 2 bases and J by 3 bases, leaving 11 bases between them. This CDR3 comprises 15 residues. The V gene's germline CDR1 is MNHEY and CDR2 SVGAGI. CDR3 sequence (DNA): TGTGCCAGCAGTTACACGACAGGAGACAATCAGCCCCAGCATTTT. Translating gives CASSYTTGDNQPQHF.

J is TRBJ2-2 and V is TRBV10-3, with D perhaps matching TRBD2 (6 bases). There are 21 residues in the CDR3. Germline assignment: CDR1 ENHRY and CDR2 SYGVKD. Trimming removed 0 bases at V and 3 bases at J, with 26 bases between. CDR3 DNA: TGTGCCATCAGTGAGTCCCGGACGGGAGATTTGTACACTCCTTACACCGGGGAGCTGTTTTTT. Its translation: CAISESRTGDLYTPYTGELFF.

V usage is TRBV13 and J usage is TRBJ1-6; 7 bases agree with TRBD1. After removal of 5 bases from V and 2 bases from J, the junction contained 3 bases not matched to a gene. This CDR3 comprises 15 residues. CDR1 and CDR2 (germline): PRHDT, FYEKMQ (reference sequence). CDR3 nucleotides: TGTGCCAGCAGCGAAGGGACAGCCTATAATTCACCCCTCCACTTT. Amino acid sequence: CASSEGTAYNSPLHF.

The chain couples TRBV11-3 to TRBJ1-3, with D perhaps TRBD1 (5 bases). Germline V lookup: CDR1 SGHNT, CDR2 YENEEA. The CDR3 sequence is 14 residues long. V dropped 4 bases and J dropped 2 bases, with 9 bases sitting between them. The DNA of the CDR3 is TGTGCCAGCAGCTCCGGGACTCCTGGAAACACCATATATTTT. Its protein is CASSSGTPGNTIYF. Full variable domain (missing parts from reference TRBV11-3 and TRBJ1-3): EAGVVQSPRYKIIEKKQPVAFWCNPISGHNTLYWYLQNLGQGPELLIRYENEEAVDDSQLPKDRFSAERLKGVDSTLKIQPAELGDSAVYLCASSSGTPGNTIYFGEGSWLTVV.

The gene calls are TRBV10-3 and TRBJ2-3; a possible D gene is TRBD2 (5 bases). The CDR3 runs 12 residues. CDR1 is ENHRY and CDR2 is SYGVKD in the germline V gene. Trimming took off 11 bases at V and 6 bases at J, with 15 bases between the two ends. The CDR3 DNA sequence: TGTGCCGGCGGCGGGCGGATGGATACGCAGTATTTT. It codes for CAGGGRMDTQYF.